Presented here are 26 T cell receptor beta chains from one specimen sequenced in a study of tumor-infiltrating lymphocytes in localized non-small cell lung cancer. The method was immunoSEQ multiplex PCR; TCRdb's version includes in-frame clones alone and lacks a portion of them. This table has 9,500 to 15,000 clones, 80% to 90% appearing once. Sequencing was performed on lung tumor tissue. The receptors here all came from a human donor with non-small cell lung cancer.

V usage is TRBV25-1 and J usage is TRBJ2-1; tentative D call: TRBD1 (5 bases). The CDR3 runs to 12 residues. Trimming stripped 6 bases from V and 7 bases from J, with 10 bases between. Germline V gene lookup returns CDR1 MGHDK and CDR2 SYGVNS. CDR3 sequence (DNA): TGTGCCAGCAGGGCCAGGGAAAATGAGCAGTTCTTC. Its translation: CASRARENEQFF. The full variable domain, with the rest looked up from reference TRBV25-1 and TRBJ2-1, is EADIYQTPRYLVIGTGKKITLECSQTMGHDKMYWYQQDPGMELHLIHYSYGVNSTEKGDLSSESTVSRIRTEHFPLTLESARPSHTSQYLCASRARENEQFFGPGTRLTVL.

The chain couples TRBV9 to TRBJ2-1; 12 bases match TRBD2. The length of the CDR3 is 15 residues. Germline loops: CDR1 SGDLS, CDR2 YYNGEE. Unmatched junction bases numbered 8, after V lost 3 bases and J lost 10 bases. The CDR3 sequence: CASSATSGRSREQFF. The CDR3 DNA follows: TGTGCCAGCAGCGCAACTAGCGGGAGGTCCCGAGAGCAGTTCTTC.

The CDR3 DNA reads as TGTGCCAGCAGCTTACAGGGGAACTATGGCTACACCTTC. Amino acid sequence: CASSLQGNYGYTF. The chain combines TRBV7-9 with TRBJ1-2, with D perhaps TRBD1 (6 bases). CDR1 and CDR2 from the germline V gene are SEHNR and FQNEAQ (reference sequence). The length of the CDR3 is 13 residues. V was pared by 2 bases and J by 2 bases, with 6 bases between.

V and J are TRBV2 and TRBJ1-1; maybe TRBD1 (6 bases). The CDR3 consists of 12 residues. Per germline, CDR1 SNHLY and CDR2 FYNNEI. V lost 6 bases and J lost 10, with 15 bases in between. In DNA, the CDR3 is TGTGCCAGCAGACAGGGTCGGCTTAGAGCTTTCTTT. This sequence encodes CASRQGRLRAFF.

The rearrangement links TRBV7-9 to TRBJ2-1, with a weak D call TRBD1 (6 bases). The germline V and J ends were trimmed by 4 bases and 5 bases, with 12 bases remaining between them. Germline loops: CDR1 SEHNR, CDR2 FQNEAQ (reference sequence). The CDR3 length is 14 residues. In DNA, the CDR3 is TGTGCCAGCAGCTCAGGGTGGGACAACAATGAGCAGTTCTTC. Encoded protein: CASSSGWDNNEQFF.

This clone was seen just once. The CDR3 reads CASSSLYEQYF. CDR3 sequence (DNA): TGTGCCAGCAGTTCCCTTTACGAGCAGTACTTC. This sequence joins TRBV2 and TRBJ2-7, with unresolved D. V lost 5 bases, J lost 4 bases, and 6 bases lay in between. Germline V gives CDR1 SNHLY, CDR2 FYNNEI. The CDR3 runs 11 residues.

The genes are TRBV28 and TRBJ1-5, with D perhaps matching TRBD1 (5 bases). This CDR3 is 15 amino acids long. Germline V lookup: CDR1 MDHEN, CDR2 SYDVKM. The V end was cut by 3 bases, the J end by 4 bases, with 13 bases between. CDR3 loop: CASSFLRGGNQPQHF. The CDR3 DNA reads as TGTGCCAGCAGTTTCCTTAGGGGTGGTAATCAGCCCCAGCATTTT.

Only one count was recorded for this clone. V is TRBV6-1 and J is TRBJ2-7; 11 nucleotides match TRBD2. J gave up 3 bases and V 4 bases, and 11 bases lay outside the gene matches. This CDR3 has 17 amino acids. In germline, CDR1 is MNHNS, CDR2 SASEGT. Here the CDR3 reads CASSGDRTSGFYYEQYF. The CDR3 DNA sequence: TGTGCCAGCAGTGGAGATCGGACTAGCGGGTTTTACTACGAGCAGTACTTC.

This chain links TRBV18 with TRBJ1-1; D ambiguous. From germline, CDR1 is KGHSH and CDR2 LQKENI. This CDR3 is 13 amino acids long. The V gene lost 5 bases and the J gene lost 1 base, with 8 bases spanning the gap. CDR3 residues: CASSAGQNTEAFF. CDR3 coding DNA: TGTGCCAGCTCAGCCGGCCAGAACACTGAAGCTTTCTTT.

CDR3: CAWSVRRLTGASGGAKNIQYF. The CDR3 DNA follows: TGTGCCTGGAGTGTACGGCGGCTGACGGGAGCGTCGGGTGGAGCCAAAAACATTCAGTACTTC. The chain is built from TRBV30 and TRBJ2-4, with D maybe TRBD2 (6 bases). CDR3 length: 21 amino acids. Per the germline V gene, CDR1 is GTSNPN and CDR2 is SVGIG (reference sequence). V was shortened by 0 bases and J by 0 bases, with 27 bases between the two germline ends.

This clone is termed medium-sized. This sequence joins TRBV4-1 and TRBJ1-3, with D unclear. Trimming pared 0 bases from V and 0 bases from J, leaving 9 bases between. This CDR3 has 16 amino acids. CDR1 and CDR2 (germline): MGHRA, YSYEKL. The CDR3 is CASSQDNTRSGNTIYF. The CDR3 DNA is TGCGCCAGCAGCCAAGATAACACCCGCTCTGGAAACACCATATATTTT.

V usage is TRBV7-6 and J usage is TRBJ2-1; 9 bases fit TRBD2. CDR1 is SGHVS and CDR2 is FNYEAQ in the germline V gene. The CDR3 loop spans 18 amino acids. Losses at the gene ends were 3 bases for V and 6 bases for J; bases not matched to a gene: 15. In nucleotides, the CDR3 is TGTGCCAGCAGCTTGTTCAAACTGGGACTAGCTTTTTCCAATGAGCAGTTCTTC. It translates to CASSLFKLGLAFSNEQFF.

This clone was recorded a few times. The chain has TRBV5-8 and TRBJ2-5; D gene uncertain. The CDR3 has 13 amino acids. Trimming took 4 bases from V and 1 from J, leaving 8 bases between them. CDR1 and CDR2 (germline): SGHTS, YDEGEE. The CDR3 loop is CASSAKTQETQYF. The CDR3 region has the DNA TGTGCCAGCAGCGCGAAAACCCAAGAGACCCAGTACTTC.

This clone came up once. V gene TRBV7-2 combines with J gene TRBJ2-7; D is uncertain. CDR3 length: 13 residues. V was cut by 0 bases and J by 3 bases, with 6 bases left in between. Germline lookup yields CDR1 SGHTA and CDR2 FQGNSA. The CDR3 sequence is CASSLAARYEQYF. For the CDR3, the DNA is TGTGCCAGCAGCTTAGCGGCCCGCTACGAGCAGTACTTC.

The chain combines TRBV7-2 with TRBJ1-1, with TRBD1 identical over 7 bases. V gave up 5 bases and J gave up 11 bases; unmatched junction bases: 17. CDR1 and CDR2 (germline): SGHTA, FQGNSA. CDR3 length equals 15 residues. DNA of the CDR3: TGTGCCAGCAGCCACCAGGGGGGGCGAGGTTTAGCGGCTTTCTTT. This sequence encodes CASSHQGGRGLAAFF.

The V and J genes are TRBV6-1 and TRBJ2-7; the match to TRBD2 covers 8 bases. Germline V gives CDR1 MNHNS, CDR2 SASEGT. The ends lost 4 bases at V and 7 bases at J; junction bases unmatched: 9. This CDR3 contains 14 residues. This CDR3 reads CASSVKRESGEQYF. The CDR3 DNA is TGTGCCAGCAGTGTAAAGCGGGAGTCTGGTGAGCAGTACTTC.

The rearrangement joins TRBV11-2 to TRBJ2-5; perhaps TRBD1 as D (7 bases). The germline V and J ends were trimmed by 5 bases and 1 base, with 14 bases remaining between them. The CDR3 runs 15 residues. Germline V gene data show CDR1 as SGHAT and CDR2 as FQNNGV. For the CDR3, the DNA is TGTGCCAGCAGCCCAGGGGGTAGCGGCCAAGAGACCCAGTACTTC. Its translation is CASSPGGSGQETQYF.

The V call is TRBV18, the J call TRBJ2-7; perhaps TRBD1 as D (6 bases). V dropped 3 bases and J dropped 4 bases, with 19 bases sitting between them. There are 16 residues in the CDR3. Per germline, CDR1 KGHSH and CDR2 LQKENI. Written as DNA, the CDR3 is TGTGCCAGCTCACCTTTTATGTCCGGGACAACTTACGAGCAGTACTTC. This gives the protein CASSPFMSGTTYEQYF.

The V call is TRBV4-1, the J call TRBJ2-1, with D perhaps matching TRBD2 (5 bases). Germline CDR1 is MGHRA and CDR2 is YSYEKL. This CDR3 contains 15 residues. The ends were cut back, 0 bases at V and 7 bases at J, with 13 bases in the middle. CDR3 region: CASSQDPSEGNEQFF. In DNA, the CDR3 is TGCGCCAGCAGCCAAGACCCATCCGAGGGAAATGAGCAGTTCTTC.

The chain recombines TRBV5-4 with TRBJ2-1, with 9 bases lining up with TRBD2. This CDR3 has 17 amino acids. From germline, CDR1 is SGHNT and CDR2 YYREEE (reference sequence). V lost 1 base and J lost 0; bases outside the gene matches: 5. DNA for the CDR3: TGTGCCAGCAGCTTGAGACTAGCGGCCGGCTCCTACAATGAGCAGTTCTTC. It translates to CASSLRLAAGSYNEQFF.

The rearrangement uses TRBV5-6 and TRBJ2-5; TRBD1 aligns across 9 bases. The CDR3 runs to 14 residues. After removal of 3 bases from V and 1 base from J, the junction contained 1 base not matched to a gene. Germline CDR1 reads SGHDT; CDR2 reads YYEEEE. CDR3 amino acids: CASSWDRVQETQYF. The CDR3 DNA follows: TGTGCCAGCAGCTGGGACAGGGTCCAAGAGACCCAGTACTTC. Filled out from reference TRBV5-6 and TRBJ2-5, the complete variable domain reads DAGVTQSPTHLIKTRGQQVTLRCSPKSGHDTVSWYQQALGQGPQFIFQYYEEEERQRGNFPDRFSGHQFPNYSSELNVNALLLGDSALYLCASSWDRVQETQYFGPGTRLLVL.

This chain uses TRBV5-1 with TRBJ2-2; 8 bases are shared with TRBD2. Germline V gives CDR1 SGHRS, CDR2 YFSETQ. The CDR3 runs to 16 residues. The J segment lost 5 bases and the V segment lost 2 bases, leaving 8 bases of the junction unmatched. The CDR3 region is CASSFSGTRRTGELFF. CDR3 nucleotides: TGCGCCAGCAGCTTCTCCGGGACTAGACGAACCGGGGAGCTGTTTTTT.

The chain uses TRBV7-2 and TRBJ2-2; D possibly matches TRBD1 or TRBD2 (5 bases each). Germline V gene sequence: CDR1 SGHTA, CDR2 FQGNSA. V was clipped by 1 base and J by 4 bases, with 10 bases between them. This CDR3 is built from 15 residues. The CDR3 region has the DNA TGTGCCAGCAGCTTAGGCGCCGGGACCACCGGGGAGCTGTTTTTT. Amino acids: CASSLGAGTTGELFF.

J is TRBJ1-3 and V is TRBV9; no clear D. Germline-derived CDR1 and CDR2 are SGDLS and YYNGEE. V was cut by 1 base and J by 0 bases, with 2 bases left in between. The CDR3 extends over 13 amino acids. The CDR3 reads CASSVNSGNTIYF. In DNA form, the CDR3 reads TGTGCCAGCAGCGTAAACTCTGGAAACACCATATATTTT. Using reference TRBV9 and TRBJ1-3 for the parts outside the CDR3, the full variable domain is DSGVTQTPKHLITATGQRVTLRCSPRSGDLSVYWYQQSLDQGLQFLIQYYNGEERAKGNILERFSAQQFPDLHSELNLSSLELGDSALYFCASSVNSGNTIYFGEGSWLTVV.

The chain has TRBV4-1 and TRBJ1-5; tentative D call: TRBD1 (5 bases). V was clipped by 1 base and J by 7 bases, with 14 bases between them. CDR3 length: 15 amino acids. Germline loops: CDR1 MGHRA, CDR2 YSYEKL. Written as DNA, the CDR3 is TGCGCCAGCAGCCAAGCAGGACAACGAGGGCAGCCCCAGCATTTT. It codes for CASSQAGQRGQPQHF.

CDR3 nucleotides: TGTGCCAGCACCGGGCAGGGGGCGCGGACCGGGGAGCTGTTTTTT. It is translated as CASTGQGARTGELFF. The chain has TRBV2 and TRBJ2-2, with TRBD1 matching 8 bases. V shed 7 bases and J 5 bases; nucleotides not matched to a gene: 9. This CDR3 has 15 residues. Germline V gives CDR1 SNHLY, CDR2 FYNNEI.